This TCR beta chain derives from a study of cytomegalovirus exposure and HLA in healthy donors. The CDR3 has 15 amino acids. V shed 1 base and J shed 0 bases, with 4 bases lying between them. Looked up from germline, CDR1 is SGHNT and CDR2 is YENEEA. The PCR made use of 60 Vbeta and 13 Jbeta primers. Assay: immunoSEQ multiplex PCR; the TCRdb copy retains only in-frame clones and omits some. The table shows fewer than 120,000 clones, with over 65% occurring only once. This rearrangement joins TRBV11-3 to TRBJ2-6, with D uncertain. Material: PBMCs. The TCR sequence derives from a woman aged 25 to 39 in good health and CMV-seronegative. In DNA, the CDR3 is TGTGCCAGCAGCTTAGGGGCCTCTGGGGCCAACGTCCTGACTTTC. It codes for CASSLGASGANVLTF.